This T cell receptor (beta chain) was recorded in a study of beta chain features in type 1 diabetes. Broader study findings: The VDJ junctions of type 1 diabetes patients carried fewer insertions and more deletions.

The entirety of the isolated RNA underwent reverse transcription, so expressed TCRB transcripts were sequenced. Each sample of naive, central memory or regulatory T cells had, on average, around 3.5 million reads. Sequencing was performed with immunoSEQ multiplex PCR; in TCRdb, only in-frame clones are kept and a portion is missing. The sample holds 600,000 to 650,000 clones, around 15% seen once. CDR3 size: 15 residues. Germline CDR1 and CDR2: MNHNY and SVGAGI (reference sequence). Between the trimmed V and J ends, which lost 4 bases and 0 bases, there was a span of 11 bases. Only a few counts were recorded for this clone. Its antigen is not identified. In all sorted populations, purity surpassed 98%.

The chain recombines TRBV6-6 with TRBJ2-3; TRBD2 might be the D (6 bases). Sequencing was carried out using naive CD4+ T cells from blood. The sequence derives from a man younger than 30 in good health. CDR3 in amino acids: CASSFVRGSTDTQYF. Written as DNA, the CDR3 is TGTGCCAGCAGTTTCGTTCGGGGGAGCACAGATACGCAGTATTTT.